This TCR beta chain was recovered during a study of brain metastases from non-small cell lung cancer. Method: immunoSEQ multiplex PCR; TCRdb's copy keeps in-frame clones and lacks some. Here the sample spans several thousand clones, approximately 81% being singletons. The CDR3 totals 15 residues. Germline V gene lookup returns CDR1 SGHRS and CDR2 YFSETQ. V was pared by 3 bases and J by 3 bases, with 6 bases of the junction left unmatched. As concerns this clone: In the same sample, other DNA sequences code for this CDR3.

This TCR derives from a donor at least 40 years old with non-small cell lung cancer. V gene TRBV5-1 combines with J gene TRBJ1-1, with 9 bases identical to TRBD1. The sequenced material came from tissue from a brain metastasis. CDR3 sequence (DNA): TGCGCCAGCAGCTGGGGACAGGGTCATGACACTGAAGCTTTCTTT. Translation gives CASSWGQGHDTEAFF.